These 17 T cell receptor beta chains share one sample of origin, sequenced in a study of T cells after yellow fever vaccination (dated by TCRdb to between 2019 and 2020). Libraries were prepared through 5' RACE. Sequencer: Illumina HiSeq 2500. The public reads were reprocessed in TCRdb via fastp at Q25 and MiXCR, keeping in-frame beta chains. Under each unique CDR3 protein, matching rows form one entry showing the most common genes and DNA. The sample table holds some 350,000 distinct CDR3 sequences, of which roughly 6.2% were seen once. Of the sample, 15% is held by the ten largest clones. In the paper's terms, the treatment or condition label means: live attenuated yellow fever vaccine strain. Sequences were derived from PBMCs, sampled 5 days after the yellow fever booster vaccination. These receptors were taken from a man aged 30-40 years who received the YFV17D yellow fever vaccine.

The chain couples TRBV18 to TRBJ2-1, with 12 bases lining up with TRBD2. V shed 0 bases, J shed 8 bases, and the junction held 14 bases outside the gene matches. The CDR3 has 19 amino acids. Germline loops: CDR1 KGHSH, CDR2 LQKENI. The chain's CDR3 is CASSPPATSGSLLKDEQFF. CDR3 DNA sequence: TGTGCCAGCTCACCACCGGCGACTAGCGGGAGTCTTTTGAAGGATGAGCAGTTCTTC.

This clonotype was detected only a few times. DNA for the CDR3: TGTGCCAGCAGCTTCGGGCGAACCTCCTACTACGAGCAGTACTTC. This codes for CASSFGRTSYYEQYF. The rearrangement uses TRBV11-1 and TRBJ2-7; D ambiguous. Germline V gives CDR1 SGHAT, CDR2 FQDESV (reference sequence). V was clipped by 3 bases and J by 3 bases, with 15 bases between them. The CDR3 has 15 amino acids.

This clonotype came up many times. The CDR3 loop reads CASTLNRGLYNEQFF. CDR3 bases: TGTGCCAGCACCCTTAACAGGGGGCTCTACAATGAGCAGTTCTTC. The gene calls are TRBV28 and TRBJ2-1, with TRBD1 identical over 9 bases. This CDR3 has 15 amino acids. Trimming took 7 bases from V and 3 from J; bases not matched to a gene: 7. Per the germline V gene, CDR1 is MDHEN and CDR2 is SYDVKM.

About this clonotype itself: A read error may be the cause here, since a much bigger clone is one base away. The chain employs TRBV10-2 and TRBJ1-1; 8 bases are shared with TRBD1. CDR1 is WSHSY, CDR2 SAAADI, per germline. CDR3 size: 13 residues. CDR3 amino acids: CASRTGFGTEVFF. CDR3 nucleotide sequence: TGCGCCAGCCGGACAGGGTTTGGCACTGAAGTTTTCTTT.

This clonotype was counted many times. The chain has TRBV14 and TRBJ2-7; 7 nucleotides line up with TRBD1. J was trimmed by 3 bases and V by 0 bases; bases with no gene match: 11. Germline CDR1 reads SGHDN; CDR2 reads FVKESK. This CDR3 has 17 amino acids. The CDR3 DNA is TGTGCCAGCAGCCAAGAAGGGGTAGGAGACAGGGACTACGAGCAGTACTTC. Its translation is CASSQEGVGDRDYEQYF.

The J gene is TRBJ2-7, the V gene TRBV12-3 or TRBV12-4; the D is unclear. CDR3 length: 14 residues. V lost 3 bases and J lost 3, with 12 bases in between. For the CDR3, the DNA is TGTGCCAGCAGTTTCAGTATCGGCAGCTACGAGCAGTACTTC. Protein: CASSFSIGSYEQYF.

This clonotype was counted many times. For the CDR3, the DNA is TGTGCCAGCAGGGGGGGGCAGGCTGCCTACGAGCAGTACTTC. Protein: CASRGGQAAYEQYF. The chain couples TRBV6-1 to TRBJ2-7; D might be TRBD2 (7 bases). V lost 6 bases and J lost 2, with 14 bases in between. From germline, CDR1 is MNHNS and CDR2 SASEGT. The CDR3 has 14 residues.

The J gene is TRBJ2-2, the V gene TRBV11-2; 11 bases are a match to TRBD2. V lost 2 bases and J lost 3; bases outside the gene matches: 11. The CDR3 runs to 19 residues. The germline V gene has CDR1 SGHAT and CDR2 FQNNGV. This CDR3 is CASSLSGTSGPVDTGELFF. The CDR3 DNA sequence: TGTGCCAGCAGCTTATCTGGGACTAGCGGTCCGGTGGACACCGGGGAGCTGTTTTTT.

This CDR3 is CASSPQEGGSPLHF. CDR3 nucleotide sequence: TGTGCCAGCTCACCCCAGGAAGGGGGGTCACCCCTCCACTTT. The chain combines TRBV18 with TRBJ1-6; D perhaps matches TRBD1 (6 bases). Germline lookup yields CDR1 KGHSH and CDR2 LQKENI. V was trimmed by 3 bases and J by 10 bases, leaving 13 bases between them. The CDR3 has 14 residues.

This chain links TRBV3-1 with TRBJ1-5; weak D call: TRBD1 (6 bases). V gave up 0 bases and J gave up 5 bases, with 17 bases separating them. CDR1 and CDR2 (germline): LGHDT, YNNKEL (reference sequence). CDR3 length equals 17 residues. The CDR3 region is CASSQDDPKGGDQPQHF. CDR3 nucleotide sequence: TGTGCCAGCAGCCAAGATGATCCAAAGGGGGGGGATCAGCCCCAGCATTTT.

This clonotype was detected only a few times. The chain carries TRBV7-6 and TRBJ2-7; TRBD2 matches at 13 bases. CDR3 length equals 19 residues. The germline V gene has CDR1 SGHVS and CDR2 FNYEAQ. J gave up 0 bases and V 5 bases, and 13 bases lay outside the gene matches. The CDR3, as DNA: TGTGCCAGCAGCCCAGAGGGACTAGCGGGGCCCCGGAGCTCCTACGAGCAGTACTTC. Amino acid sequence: CASSPEGLAGPRSSYEQYF.

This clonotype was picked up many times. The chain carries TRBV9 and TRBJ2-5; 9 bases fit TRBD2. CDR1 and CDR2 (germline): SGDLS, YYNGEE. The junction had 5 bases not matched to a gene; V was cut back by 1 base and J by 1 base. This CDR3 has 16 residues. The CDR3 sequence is CASSVRLAGTQETQYF. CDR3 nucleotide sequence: TGTGCCAGCAGCGTAAGGCTAGCGGGGACCCAAGAGACCCAGTACTTC.

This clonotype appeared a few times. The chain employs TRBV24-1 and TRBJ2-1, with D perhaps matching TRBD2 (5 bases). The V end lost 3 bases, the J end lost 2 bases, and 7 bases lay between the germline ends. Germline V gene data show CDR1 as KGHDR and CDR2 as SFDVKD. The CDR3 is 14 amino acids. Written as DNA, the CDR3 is TGTGCCACCAGTGATCCCGGGACCTACAATGAGCAGTTCTTC. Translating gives CATSDPGTYNEQFF.

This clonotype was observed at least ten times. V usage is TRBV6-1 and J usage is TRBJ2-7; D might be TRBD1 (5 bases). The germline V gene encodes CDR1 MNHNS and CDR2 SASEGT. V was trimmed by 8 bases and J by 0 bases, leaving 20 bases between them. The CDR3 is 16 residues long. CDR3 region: CASQTRFRENSYEQYF. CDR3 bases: TGTGCCAGCCAAACGAGGTTCAGGGAAAACTCCTACGAGCAGTACTTC.

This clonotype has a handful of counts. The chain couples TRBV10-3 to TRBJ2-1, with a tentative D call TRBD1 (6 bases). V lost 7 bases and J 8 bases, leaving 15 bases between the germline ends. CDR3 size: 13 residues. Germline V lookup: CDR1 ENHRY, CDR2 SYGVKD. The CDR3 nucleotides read TGTGCCATCACGTCGGGACACGCAGATGAGCAGTTCTTC. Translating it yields CAITSGHADEQFF.

CDR3 sequence (DNA): TGCGCCAGCAGCTTGGTCCAGGGAGGAGAAGTGAGGCAGCCCCAGCATTTT. Its translation is CASSLVQGGEVRQPQHF. The V gene is TRBV5-1, the J gene TRBJ1-5; D possibly corresponds to TRBD1 (5 bases). V gave up 0 bases and J gave up 7 bases, with 20 bases separating them. CDR3 length: 17 amino acids. Germline-derived CDR1 and CDR2 are SGHRS and YFSETQ.

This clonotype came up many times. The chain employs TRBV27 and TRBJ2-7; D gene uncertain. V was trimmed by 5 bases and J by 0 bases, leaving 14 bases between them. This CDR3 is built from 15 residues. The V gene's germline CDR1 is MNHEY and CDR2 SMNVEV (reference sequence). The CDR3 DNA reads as TGTGCCAGCAGTCTCTCATTGGCGCTCTCCTACGAGCAGTACTTC. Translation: CASSLSLALSYEQYF.